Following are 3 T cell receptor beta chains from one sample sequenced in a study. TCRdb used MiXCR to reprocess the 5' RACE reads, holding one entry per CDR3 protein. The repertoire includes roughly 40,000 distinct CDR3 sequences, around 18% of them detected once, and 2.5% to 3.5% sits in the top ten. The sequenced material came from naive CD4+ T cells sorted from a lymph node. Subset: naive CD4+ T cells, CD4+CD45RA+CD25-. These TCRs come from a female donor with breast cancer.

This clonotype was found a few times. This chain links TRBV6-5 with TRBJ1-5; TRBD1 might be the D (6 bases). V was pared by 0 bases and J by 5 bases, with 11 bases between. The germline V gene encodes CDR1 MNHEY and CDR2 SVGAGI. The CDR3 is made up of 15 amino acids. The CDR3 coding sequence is TGTGCCAGCAGTTACTCGAGCCAGGGGTATCAGCCCCAGCATTTT. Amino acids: CASSYSSQGYQPQHF.

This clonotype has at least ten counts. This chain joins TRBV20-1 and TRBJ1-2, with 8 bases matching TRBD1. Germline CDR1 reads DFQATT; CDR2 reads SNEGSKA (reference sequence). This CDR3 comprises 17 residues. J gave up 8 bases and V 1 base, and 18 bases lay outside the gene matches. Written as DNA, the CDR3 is TGCAGTGCTAGAGCCTCGACAGGGGATCCCCCCCCTCTGGGCTACACCTTC. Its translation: CSARASTGDPPPLGYTF.

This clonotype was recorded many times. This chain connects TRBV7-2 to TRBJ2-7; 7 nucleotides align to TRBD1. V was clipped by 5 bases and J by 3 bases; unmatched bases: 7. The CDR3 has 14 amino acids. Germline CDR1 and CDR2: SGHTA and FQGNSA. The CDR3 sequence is CASSPGTDYYEQYF. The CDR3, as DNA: TGTGCCAGCAGCCCCGGGACAGACTACTACGAGCAGTACTTC.